Shown below are 25 T cell receptor beta chains from a single sample sequenced in a study of cytotoxic CD8 clonotypes in ibrutinib-treated CLL. The method was immunoSEQ multiplex PCR; TCRdb's version includes in-frame clones alone and lacks a portion of them. The data show more than 110,000 clones, with 76% seen just once and around 4.9% held by the top ten. The sample was PBMCs, taken after 24 months of ibrutinib treatment. The source of these receptors is a human donor with chronic lymphocytic leukemia.

The rearrangement uses TRBV7-6 and TRBJ2-6; D gene unclear. Germline loops: CDR1 SGHVS, CDR2 FNYEAQ. This CDR3 contains 14 residues. Trimming removed 5 bases at V and 0 bases at J, with 5 bases between. CDR3 region: CASSRYSGANVLTF. The DNA for the CDR3 is TGTGCCAGCAGCCGATACTCTGGGGCCAACGTCCTGACTTTC.

The chain recombines TRBV7-6 with TRBJ1-4; D not certain. The V gene's germline CDR1 is SGHVS and CDR2 FNYEAQ. Trimming left V 5 bases short and J 8 bases short, with 15 bases between. There are 14 residues in the CDR3. CDR3 coding DNA: TGTGCCAGCAGCCCGGGCGGTAGGCCCGAAAAACTGTTTTTT. Protein sequence: CASSPGGRPEKLFF.

This chain links TRBV18 with TRBJ2-7; D might be TRBD2 (5 bases). This CDR3 region has 12 residues. Per the germline V gene, CDR1 is KGHSH and CDR2 is LQKENI. Trimming left V 5 bases short and J 4 bases short, with 9 bases between. CDR3 amino acids: CASSSEGYEQYF. CDR3 DNA: TGTGCCAGCTCATCTGAGGGTTACGAGCAGTACTTC.

The chain joins TRBV6-6 to TRBJ1-1, with D perhaps matching TRBD1 (5 bases). Trimming pared 7 bases from V and 0 bases from J, leaving 12 bases between. The V gene's germline CDR1 is MNHNY and CDR2 SVGAGI (reference sequence). The CDR3 length is 14 residues. CDR3 sequence: CASTSQELNTEAFF. CDR3 nucleotide sequence: TGTGCCAGCACCTCACAGGAGTTGAACACTGAAGCTTTCTTT.

The sample holds one count of this clone. V is TRBV19 and J is TRBJ1-5; 8 bases are shared with TRBD1. After removal of 1 base from V and 5 bases from J, the junction contained 7 bases not matched to a gene. Germline CDR1 and CDR2: LNHDA and SQIVND (reference sequence). CDR3 size: 16 residues. The CDR3, as DNA: TGTGCCAGTAGTATAGCGTTCGACAGGGGTGATCAGCCCCAGCATTTT. It is translated as CASSIAFDRGDQPQHF.

The chain recombines TRBV7-2 with TRBJ2-2; tentatively, D is TRBD1 or TRBD2 (5 bases each). Per the germline V gene, CDR1 is SGHTA and CDR2 is FQGNSA. The CDR3 is made up of 14 amino acids. Between the trimmed V and J ends, which lost 4 bases and 5 bases, there was a span of 11 bases. The DNA of the CDR3 is TGTGCCAGCAGCTCATGGGACGGTACCGGGGAGCTGTTTTTT. It translates to CASSSWDGTGELFF.

The chain recombines TRBV4-1 with TRBJ2-1; 7 bases align to TRBD2. Germline CDR1 and CDR2: MGHRA and YSYEKL. V trimming: 4 bases; J trimming: 7 bases; junction bases outside the gene matches: 10. There are 15 residues in the CDR3. The CDR3 DNA follows: TGCGCCAGCAGCCCAGGGTCCCCGGGGGGTAATGAGCAGTTCTTC. The encoded protein is CASSPGSPGGNEQFF.

The chain combines TRBV28 with TRBJ1-1; D is uncertain. CDR1 and CDR2 (germline): MDHEN, SYDVKM. With 0 bases removed from V and 11 bases from J, the gap between germline ends came to 13 bases. The CDR3 sequence is 13 residues long. Here the CDR3 reads CASSLWGRVRAFF. Here the CDR3 DNA reads TGTGCCAGCAGTTTATGGGGAAGGGTGAGGGCTTTCTTT.

The V gene is TRBV11-2, the J gene TRBJ2-1; D possibly uses TRBD1 or TRBD2 (7 bases each). The CDR3 loop spans 18 amino acids. Trimming cost V 4 bases and J 2 bases, with 21 bases left between them. CDR1 and CDR2 (germline): SGHAT, FQNNGV. The CDR3 DNA follows: TGTGCCAGCAGCTCCCCAGGGGGGGTCCGGGGGACCTACAATGAGCAGTTCTTC. It encodes CASSSPGGVRGTYNEQFF.

The chain uses TRBV28 and TRBJ2-1; maybe TRBD2 (6 bases). CDR1 and CDR2 (germline): MDHEN, SYDVKM. Trimming took off 1 base at V and 0 bases at J, with 13 bases between the two ends. The CDR3 totals 17 residues. The CDR3 DNA follows: TGTGCCAGCAGTTTATTTGATTCAGCGGGCTCCTACAATGAGCAGTTCTTC. Translating gives CASSLFDSAGSYNEQFF. The whole variable domain, filled in from reference TRBV28 and TRBJ2-1, reads DVKVTQSSRYLVKRTGEKVFLECVQDMDHENMFWYRQDPGLGLRLIYFSYDVKMKEKGDIPEGYSVSREKKERFSLILESASTNQTSMYLCASSLFDSAGSYNEQFFGPGTRLTVL.

The gene calls are TRBV28 and TRBJ1-1; maybe TRBD1 (6 bases). The CDR3 is 15 amino acids. Germline CDR1 and CDR2: MDHEN and SYDVKM. The V end was cut by 8 bases, the J end by 5 bases, with 21 bases between. Written as DNA, the CDR3 is TGTGCCAGCGCAGCCAATTTCGGGGGCGGGACTGAAGCTTTCTTT. Its protein product is CASAANFGGGTEAFF.

The chain uses TRBV5-1 and TRBJ2-5; TRBD2 agrees at 10 bases. Looked up from germline, CDR1 is SGHRS and CDR2 is YFSETQ. This CDR3 spans 16 amino acids. Trimming cost V 0 bases and J 1 base; bases outside gene matches: 3. The CDR3 bases are TGCGCCAGCAGCTTGGGAGTAGCGGGAGGCCAAGAGACCCAGTACTTC. Residues: CASSLGVAGGQETQYF.

The chain carries TRBV6-5 and TRBJ1-1, with D unclear. CDR3 length: 15 residues. The germline CDR1 and CDR2 sequences are MNHEY and SVGAGI. V was pared by 0 bases and J by 1 base, with 9 bases between. The CDR3 DNA reads as TGTGCCAGCAGTTACTCGGGCGGCGCGAACACTGAAGCTTTCTTT. Translation gives CASSYSGGANTEAFF.

This chain's CDR3 is CASSPHIRGPLHF. The DNA for the CDR3 is TGTGCCAGCAGCCCCCACATCCGAGGGCCCCTCCACTTT. The chain recombines TRBV28 with TRBJ1-6; D unresolved. Germline assignment: CDR1 MDHEN and CDR2 SYDVKM. Deletions cut 6 bases from V and 13 bases from J, with 16 bases between. The CDR3 extends over 13 amino acids.

This clone was seen many times. The chain couples TRBV11-2 to TRBJ2-7, with 7 bases aligning to TRBD2. This CDR3 has 16 residues. Germline trimming cut 6 bases from V and 3 bases from J; bases unmatched to any gene: 14. CDR1 is SGHAT and CDR2 is FQNNGV in the germline V gene. CDR3 coding DNA: TGTGCCAGCAGGAGATTGCGGGGGAGGACCGACTACGAGCAGTACTTC. Protein: CASRRLRGRTDYEQYF.

This clone is a singleton in its sample. The rearrangement joins TRBV18 to TRBJ1-6; 8 bases line up with TRBD1. CDR1 is KGHSH, CDR2 LQKENI, per germline. V lost 3 bases and J lost 8; bases outside the gene matches: 9. The CDR3 covers 16 residues. The CDR3 region is CASSPTTGAWDSPLHF. The CDR3 DNA reads TGTGCCAGCTCACCTACGACAGGGGCTTGGGATTCACCCCTCCACTTT.

The chain joins TRBV5-4 to TRBJ2-3; 8 positions agree with TRBD2. This CDR3 spans 16 amino acids. The J segment lost 6 bases and the V segment lost 0 bases, leaving 9 bases of the junction unmatched. Looked up from germline, CDR1 is SGHNT and CDR2 is YYREEE (reference sequence). Written as DNA, the CDR3 is TGTGCCAGCAGCTTGGGTGTGGTTGCGGGAGGTGATACGCAGTATTTT. It translates to CASSLGVVAGGDTQYF.

This clone was detected only once. V gene TRBV5-1 combines with J gene TRBJ2-3, with D perhaps TRBD2 (5 bases). This CDR3 has 12 residues. V shed 5 bases and J shed 6 bases, with 10 bases lying between them. Germline-derived CDR1 and CDR2 are SGHRS and YFSETQ. The CDR3 sequence: CASRSSRDTQYF. The CDR3 coding sequence is TGCGCCAGCAGGTCTAGCAGGGATACGCAGTATTTT. Variable domain in full (rest from reference TRBV5-1 and TRBJ2-3): KAGVTQTPRYLIKTRGQQVTLSCSPISGHRSVSWYQQTPGQGLQFLFEYFSETQRNKGNFPGRFSGRQFSNSRSEMNVSTLELGDSALYLCASRSSRDTQYFGPGTRLTVL.

This clone was seen ten or more times. The chain joins TRBV4-2 to TRBJ1-2; a possible D gene is TRBD1 (6 bases). The ends were cut back, 4 bases at V and 8 bases at J, with 11 bases in the middle. This CDR3 is built from 12 residues. The germline V gene encodes CDR1 LGHNA and CDR2 YNFKEQ. CDR3 sequence: CASSPDSHGYTF. The CDR3 DNA follows: TGTGCCAGCAGCCCGGACAGTCACGGCTACACCTTC.

This clone has a single count. The genes are TRBV2 and TRBJ1-4; no clear D gene. This CDR3 has 14 residues. V gave up 6 bases and J gave up 5 bases, with 13 bases separating them. CDR1 SNHLY and CDR2 FYNNEI come from the germline V gene. The CDR3 sequence: CASRGGRLNEKLFF. The CDR3 DNA reads TGTGCCAGCAGGGGAGGGCGGTTGAATGAAAAACTGTTTTTT.

The chain employs TRBV18 and TRBJ1-1, with D possibly being TRBD1 (6 bases). CDR3 length equals 14 residues. The V and J ends lost 4 bases and 5 bases respectively, with 14 bases between them. Germline V gives CDR1 KGHSH, CDR2 LQKENI. The CDR3 is CASSQQAGETEAFF. CDR3 DNA sequence: TGTGCCAGCTCACAACAGGCAGGGGAGACTGAAGCTTTCTTT.

V and J are TRBV6-1 and TRBJ1-3; 7 nucleotides agree with TRBD1. The CDR3 is 16 amino acids. J lost 2 bases, V lost 0 bases, and 4 bases had no gene match. From germline, CDR1 is MNHNS and CDR2 SASEGT. The CDR3 reads CASSEATGTAGNTIYF. The DNA of the CDR3 is TGTGCCAGCAGTGAAGCCACCGGGACAGCTGGAAACACCATATATTTT.

In this sample, this clone turned up once. V is TRBV11-2 and J is TRBJ2-5, with 9 bases fitting TRBD2. Germline-derived CDR1 and CDR2 are SGHAT and FQNNGV. Trimming at V came to 5 bases and at J to 5 bases, leaving 12 bases not matched to a gene. The CDR3 runs to 16 residues. CDR3 residues: CASSPRLAVARETQYF. The CDR3 DNA reads TGTGCCAGCAGCCCCCGACTAGCGGTTGCGCGGGAGACCCAGTACTTC.

The chain links TRBV27 to TRBJ2-2, with D tentatively TRBD1 (6 bases). The CDR3 has 14 amino acids. Germline V gives CDR1 MNHEY, CDR2 SMNVEV (reference sequence). The V end lost 6 bases, the J end lost 7 bases, and 15 bases lay between the germline ends. In nucleotides, the CDR3 is TGTGCCAGCAGGTGGGGGCGAAGGGGCGGGGAGCTGTTTTTT. Translation: CASRWGRRGGELFF.

J is TRBJ2-3 and V is TRBV10-3; D may be TRBD2 (6 bases). The CDR3 spans 15 residues. Germline assignment: CDR1 ENHRY and CDR2 SYGVKD. Trimming took 0 bases from V and 5 from J, leaving 12 bases between them. CDR3 residues: CAISESWRAGDTQYF. Here the CDR3 DNA reads TGTGCCATCAGTGAGTCCTGGAGGGCCGGAGATACGCAGTATTTT.